This T cell receptor beta chain was retrieved from a study of cytomegalovirus exposure and HLA in healthy donors (dated by TCRdb to the late 2010s). Study-wide context: According to an earlier analysis of several hundred of the donors, roughly 180 million T cells yielded roughly 100 million unique TCR beta sequences and more than 250 Gb of sequence data. An early release covering roughly 600 HLA-typed donors comprised about 300 gigabases of sequencing data and roughly 86 million unique TCR sequences. Of the roughly 430 genotyped donors, 65% to 90% fell in the genetic ancestry cluster associated with self-reported Caucasian donors. The study aimed to test whether cataloging public T cell receptors could reveal signatures of past pathogen exposure. The T cell repertoires of about 700 subjects were profiled by immunosequencing and related to cytomegalovirus serostatus. In addition to the first cohort of 500 to 850 subjects, a separate validation cohort of 120 different subjects was used. The study combined high-throughput TCR immunosequencing, statistical association of individual TCRs with disease status, and machine learning to predict cytomegalovirus infection status. A later analysis re-analyzed previously published TCR beta repertoires from 650 to 800 donors and added high-resolution HLA genotyping to study TCR occurrence patterns. In the later analysis, no new phenotypic data were used to find candidate immune exposures; instead, reliance was placed on TCR beta sequences and their occurrence across donors. To decide whether each TCR beta V gene segment behaved as functional or pseudogenic, an earlier analysis of 587 of the donors relied on high-throughput TCR beta sequencing. Donor age, sex, ethnicity and CMV serostatus were collected together with the repertoire data. A later genetic analysis used genome-wide SNP genotypes for about 65% of the roughly 700 donors, treating that subset as a discovery cohort. Every repertoire in the discovery cohort had been generated on one and the same sequencing platform. Both class I and class II loci were covered by HLA typing, at four-digit resolution. Typing coverage differed by locus: A, B, C, DRB1 and DQB1 were typed in roughly 620-640 donors, DQA1 in around 500, DPA1 in 606, and DPB1 in roughly 470. Because of strong linkage in the cohort, 4 to 6 DR-DQ haplotypes were treated as single units for association and clustering. Among roughly 400 genotyped donors of the cohort, an average of around 240,000 unique TCR beta nucleotide sequences was sequenced per donor, of which 15% to 20% were non-productive.

General findings and caveats noted by the study authors: Most CMV-associated TCR beta chains appeared to be HLA-restricted in a later analysis, and the HLA associations seemed to be driven largely by CMV exposure. According to a later analysis, parvovirus B19, influenza, CMV and Epstein-Barr virus appeared linked to several top co-occurrence clusters. An association between a missense DCLRE1C variant and V-gene and J-gene trimming of TCR beta chains was found in a later genetic analysis and replicated in an independent cohort. Because HLA typing was unavailable for some donors at each locus, only the typed subset was used in association tests. The study gave a list of 150 to 200 TCR beta chains associated with cytomegalovirus. Compared with equally common non-associated chains, HLA-associated TCR beta chains in a later analysis were more clonally expanded and had lower generation probabilities. Correlated functional status among segregating V segments might be attributable to linkage disequilibrium, but an unknown experimental factor could not be ruled out. A later genetic analysis reported fewer N-insertions in productive TCRs among donors in an Asian-associated ancestry cluster than the approximately 670-donor mean. A group of highly shared sequence variants was considered likely to be a technical artifact of the sequencing pipeline. In a later analysis, TCR association rates were found to vary across HLA loci, with the most associated TCRs seen for DRB1 alleles and the fewest for HLA-C alleles. The 87-base-pair reads could not distinguish some IMGT-functional V segments, including TRBV6-2 and TRBV6-3, so those segments were excluded. In this cohort, only TCR beta chains were sequenced, and detectable features were limited by the absence of alpha or paired-chain data. A further reported finding was that TCR beta sequences accurately predicted the HLA-A and HLA-B alleles for most subjects in the first cohort. The classifier was reported to diagnose cytomegalovirus status with high specificity and sensitivity in both the original and validation cohorts. Some 16 rarely observed V segments, including chromosome 9 orphons, were excluded from the earlier analysis of several hundred of the donors because counts were too low. A few of the identified cytomegalovirus-associated TCR beta chains were confirmed in vitro to be specific for cytomegalovirus antigens. When HLA alleles, especially DR and DQ, strongly co-occurred, attributing TCR associations to individual alleles was difficult. The authors suggested that the approach could potentially be extended to other disease states and immunological phenotypes. Presence/absence analyses assumed roughly uniform sequencing depth across donors, an assumption that may not hold. In an earlier analysis of roughly 560 of the donors, most TCR beta V segments were observed in productive rearrangements about 87% or about 30% of the time, broadly matching IMGT annotations. Most TCR sequences were observed very rarely across donors, whereas some public TCRs were present in many individuals. CMV serostatus was the only immune exposure information available for the cohort. A later analysis associated 17,000 or so TCR beta sequences with specific HLA alleles at a false discovery rate of 0.05.

About this clone itself: Its antigen has not been determined. No clone much larger than this one lies a single base away; base qualities are absent.

The cohort was made up of about 610 healthy bone marrow donors. Cohort members were all nominally healthy when sampled, although unrecorded immune exposures were likely present. CMV serostatus was positive for about 290 and negative for about half of the roughly 700 cohort members, and was not recorded for this donor. A peripheral blood sample was collected from each donor, and TCR beta sequencing was performed on peripheral blood mononuclear cells. The Qiagen DNeasy Blood Extraction Kit was used to extract genomic DNA from the blood cell samples. Trimming costs V 5 bases and J 6 bases, and their ends lie 15 bases apart. In the germline V gene, CDR1 corresponds to SGHRS and CDR2 to YFSETQ. The CDR3 runs 14 amino acids, cysteine and phenylalanine included. Only CDR3 DNA is held: 42 bases, read in frame from base 1. Receptors were amplified or captured by the immunoSEQ multiplex PCR assay. A mixture of 60 forward primers for TCR Vbeta segments and 13 reverse primers for TCR Jbeta segments was used in the multiplex PCR. The CDR3 region of rearranged TCR beta genes was amplified from genomic DNA with a multiplex PCR assay. The amplified TCR beta libraries were sequenced on the Illumina HiSeq System as 87-base-pair reads. As for the authors' bioinformatics: Across the roughly 670 repertoires, a later analysis counted tens of millions of unique TCR beta chains, around 10 million of which were shared by at least two donors. A nearest-neighbor algorithm error-corrected the raw reads and collapsed the reads into unique sequences, merging closely related sequences to remove PCR and sequencing errors. To assign V, D and J gene segments, CDR3 sequences were aligned to IMGT reference sequences. Each retained sequence needed at least a six-nucleotide match to both a V gene segment and a J gene segment. A rearrangement was called productive if the CDR3 had no stop codons and remained in frame with V and J, and every other rearrangement was called non-productive. Following IMGT convention, CDR3 was defined as the stretch from the second conserved V-encoded cysteine up to the conserved J-encoded phenylalanine. The earlier analysis of about 640 of the donors excluded any sequence lacking an unambiguous match to a single V gene segment. In an earlier analysis of 587 of the donors, V segments were called functional above 56.7% productive rearrangements and were called segregating when the between-donor standard deviation exceeded 5%. A statistical classification framework was built for diagnosing cytomegalovirus status from the catalog of TCR beta chain sequences. V and J gene assignment, in a later analysis, came from comparing TCR nucleotide sequences with IMGT/GENE-DB human TR gene sequences. The TCRdist pipeline was used in a later analysis to assign CDR3 sequences and most-parsimonious VDJ recombination scenarios. In a later analysis, every TCR beta chain was defined by the combination of its CDR3 amino acid sequence and its V-gene family, and reads without a unique V-gene family were dropped. A later analysis removed 592 highly shared, low-generation-probability nucleotide sequences to deal with suspected cross-contamination and a sequencing artifact. In a later analysis, a clonal expansion index was calculated for each public chain from normalized within-repertoire ranks of inferred template counts. In a later analysis, generation probabilities were computed with a VDJ recombination model fitted to out-of-frame rearrangements, and the resulting probabilities were checked against IGoR. Hypergeometric tests were used in a later analysis to score TCR-TCR, TCR-HLA and TCR-CMV co-occurrence, with a repertoire-size bias correction applied to the TCR pairs. A later analysis estimated false discovery rates by permuting HLA or CMV assignments 20 times. In a later analysis, co-occurring TCRs were grouped using DBSCAN, and TCRdist sequence similarity was added for clustering within HLA-allele-positive subsets. For co-occurrence clustering, repertoires with fewer than 30,000 or more than 120,000 public chains were excluded, along with 5 or 6 repertoires with anomalous nucleotide sharing. TCRdb stores this immuneACCESS table with in-frame sequences only. Part of the clones is absent; in the studies checked, under half of the shortfall reflects unresolved V genes, and no reason is known for the rest. The V and J calls and clone size were taken over from that table, and D and trimming were inferred from the DNA. Here the sample has tens of thousands of clones; about two thirds occur a single time. The ten biggest clones cover roughly 2.5% of the sample.

The clonotype was recovered from a human donor in good health. The V gene is TRBV5-1 and the J gene is TRBJ1-5, with a tentative D gene TRBD1 over 5 matching bases. Sequencing was carried out using PBMCs. CDR3 sequence: CASSMGEGGQPQHF. The bases read TGCGCCAGCAGTATGGGGGAGGGAGGTCAGCCCCAGCATTTT. Reference TRBV5-1 and TRBJ1-5 proteins supply the regions before and after the CDR3; the full variable domain is: KAGVTQTPRYLIKTRGQQVTLSCSPISGHRSVSWYQQTPGQGLQFLFEYFSETQRNKGNFPGRFSGRQFSNSRSEMNVSTLELGDSALYLCASSMGEGGQPQHFGDGTRLSIL.